One and the same sample provided the 26 T cell receptor beta chains below, sequenced in a study of tumor and adjacent non-tumor tissue in lung cancer (dated by TCRdb to the late 2010s). Libraries were constructed by multiplex PCR. Instrument used: Illumina HiSeq 2500. TCRbeta libraries were constructed through three rounds of nested PCR with primers (Table S4) according to protocols adapted from ARM-PCR. Clones were called with MiXCR by TCRdb after fastp trimmed the public reads at Q25, and only in-frame beta chains were retained. A single entry per CDR3 protein holds the most common genes and DNA from its merged rows. This sample comprises 60,000 or so distinct CDR3 sequences, about 56% of them detected only once. Jointly, the top ten make up less than 35% of the sample. RNA was isolated from bulk, unsorted tissue, and RNA quality was assessed with a NanoDrop ND-1000 and an Agilent 2100. Distant non-tumor tissue taken more than 3 cm from the tumor edge was used as the normal lung sample.

Sequenced: distant non-tumor lung tissue. These receptors were collected from a man between 65 and 80 years old with non-small cell lung cancer.

This clonotype was picked up many times. The CDR3 is CASSRITGTGAGEQYF. The CDR3 bases are TGCGCCAGCAGCCGTATCACCGGGACAGGGGCGGGCGAGCAGTACTTC. The chain links TRBV5-1 to TRBJ2-7, with 10 bases matching TRBD1. Losses at the gene ends were 4 bases for V and 6 bases for J; bases not matched to a gene: 13. Germline V gene sequence: CDR1 SGHRS, CDR2 YFSETQ. The CDR3 totals 16 residues. Supplemented by reference TRBV5-1 and TRBJ2-7, the full variable domain reads KAGVTQTPRYLIKTRGQQVTLSCSPISGHRSVSWYQQTPGQGLQFLFEYFSETQRNKGNFPGRFSGRQFSNSRSEMNVSTLELGDSALYLCASSRITGTGAGEQYFGPGTRLTVT.

V is TRBV29-1 and J is TRBJ1-4, with a possible D match to TRBD1 (5 bases). The V gene's germline CDR1 is SQVTM and CDR2 ANQGSEA. The CDR3 consists of 14 residues. The germline V and J ends were trimmed by 0 bases and 8 bases, with 13 bases remaining between them. CDR3 bases: TGCAGCGTTGAAGATCTGTCCGGGGGGGAAAAACTGTTTTTT. The encoded protein is CSVEDLSGGEKLFF. Full variable domain (missing parts from reference TRBV29-1 and TRBJ1-4): SAVISQKPSRDICQRGTSLTIQCQVDSQVTMMFWYRQQPGQSLTLIATANQGSEATYESGFVIDKFPISRPNLTFSTLTVSNMSPEDSSIYLCSVEDLSGGEKLFFGSGTQLSVL.

Comments on this clonotype: At one of its ends the junction is not consistent with the germline gene, which may arise from a read error. This chain links TRBV11-1 with TRBJ2-1, with D maybe TRBD2 (6 bases). CDR3 length: 17 residues. CDR1 is SGHAT, CDR2 FQDESV, per germline (reference sequence). The CDR3 DNA follows: TGTGCCAGCGGCCTTGGGCAGCGGAGGGGCCAAATCAATGGGCAGTTCTTC. Its translation: CASGLGQRRGQINGQFF.

There are many counts of this clonotype. The genes are TRBV6-1 and TRBJ2-1; 7 bases map to TRBD2. There are 13 residues in the CDR3. V shed 4 bases, J shed 11 bases, and the junction held 8 bases outside the gene matches. Germline V gene data show CDR1 as MNHNS and CDR2 as SASEGT. CDR3 DNA sequence: TGTGCCAGCAGTGGAACCGGGACTACCAAGCAGTTCTTC. It translates to CASSGTGTTKQFF.

This clonotype appeared a few times. Here the CDR3 DNA reads TGTGCCAGCAGTATCGGGACAGCCACTAGCACAGATACGCAGTATTTT. It specifies CASSIGTATSTDTQYF. The chain has TRBV28 and TRBJ2-3; 7 bases are shared with TRBD1. Germline V CDR1 and CDR2: MDHEN, SYDVKM. V dropped 5 bases and J dropped 0; count of bases not matched to a gene: 8. CDR3 size: 16 residues.

This clonotype was seen a single time. DNA for the CDR3: TGTGCCAGCACCAAAACCGGGACAGGGTCCAATGATCGGTTCTTC. Its translation is CASTKTGTGSNDRFF. V and J are TRBV6-5 and TRBJ2-1; TRBD1 aligns across 9 bases. CDR1 and CDR2 (germline): MNHEY, SVGAGI. This CDR3 has 15 residues. After removal of 7 bases from V and 15 bases from J, the junction contained 19 bases not matched to a gene.

The sample holds one count of this clonotype. The chain recombines TRBV6-5 with TRBJ2-7; maybe TRBD1 (6 bases). The CDR3 extends over 15 amino acids. V dropped 6 bases and J dropped 3 bases, with 18 bases sitting between them. CDR1 is MNHEY and CDR2 is SVGAGI in the germline V gene. The CDR3 region is CASSTSTDSDYEQYF. The CDR3 DNA is TGTGCCAGCAGCACCTCCACGGACAGTGACTACGAGCAGTACTTC.

In the case of this clonotype: A much larger clone lies one base from this, so it may be a read error. The gene calls are TRBV6-1 and TRBJ1-5; D possibly corresponds to TRBD1 (5 bases). V was pared by 11 bases and J by 1 base, with 21 bases between. Looked up from germline, CDR1 is MNHNS and CDR2 is SASEGT. The CDR3 sequence is 16 residues long. The CDR3 reads CAGFKLGRESNQPQHF. As DNA, the CDR3 is TGTGCCGGTTTTAAACTTGGCAGGGAAAGCAATCAGCCCCAGCATTTT.

The V call is TRBV12-3 or TRBV12-4, the J call TRBJ2-2; no reliable D call. This CDR3 has 14 amino acids. Trimming cost V 1 base and J 1 base, with 4 bases left between them. The CDR3 nucleotides read TGTGCCAGCAGTTTAGTGGTGAACACCGGGGAGCTGTTTTTT. Translation: CASSLVVNTGELFF.

Comments on this clonotype: An end of the junction differs from the germline gene, which may be a read error. The chain employs TRBV20-1 and TRBJ2-3; 9 positions match TRBD2. In germline, CDR1 is DFQATT, CDR2 SNEGSKA (reference sequence). The CDR3 length is 14 residues. The CDR3 loop is CNASTSGSRWTQYF. CDR3 coding DNA: TGCAATGCTAGTACTAGCGGGTCCCGTTGGACGCAGTATTTT.

This clonotype was seen a single time. At one of its ends the junction is not consistent with the germline gene, which may arise from a read error. The chain is built from TRBV11-2 and TRBJ2-3, with 7 bases identical to TRBD2. The CDR3 sequence is 17 residues long. Germline V CDR1 and CDR2: SGHAT, FQNNGV. CDR3 sequence reads: CASGLEMGRDRTDMQYF. The CDR3 region has the DNA TGTGCCAGCGGCTTAGAAATGGGGAGGGATAGAACAGATATGCAGTATTTT.

V is TRBV11-2 and J is TRBJ2-2; TRBD1 matches at 7 bases. V lost 6 bases to trimming and J lost 10 bases; unmatched junction nucleotides: 17. The CDR3 is 16 residues long. Germline V gene sequence: CDR1 SGHAT, CDR2 FQNNGV. The CDR3 DNA sequence: TGTGCCAGCAGTCTACAGGGGATGTTGTTCGTCGAGGAGCTGTTTTTT. Translation gives CASSLQGMLFVEELFF.

This clonotype turned up a few times. The J gene is TRBJ2-3, the V gene TRBV7-2; possible D gene TRBD2, 5 bases. The CDR3 extends over 15 amino acids. V lost 5 bases and J lost 6, with 18 bases in between. Germline CDR1 SGHTA, CDR2 FQGNSA. The CDR3 is CASSRTSSGIDTQYF. The DNA for the CDR3 is TGTGCCAGCAGCCGAACCTCATCGGGGATCGATACGCAGTATTTT.

As concerns this clonotype: This could be a read error, since a much larger clone is one nucleotide away. The genes are TRBV6-6 and TRBJ2-7; 13 bases fit TRBD2. CDR1 MNHNY and CDR2 SVGAGI come from the germline V gene (reference sequence). CDR3 length: 17 residues. CDR3 sequence (DNA): TGTGCCTGCAGTTCGGGACTAGCGGGGCCGGGCTCCTACGAGCAGTACTTC. Amino acid sequence: CACSSGLAGPGSYEQYF.

This clonotype has at least ten counts. V gene TRBV29-1 combines with J gene TRBJ2-1; D is uncertain. V was pared by 6 bases and J by 3 bases, with 6 bases between. Germline assignment: CDR1 SQVTM and CDR2 ANQGSEA. This CDR3 spans 11 amino acids. The CDR3 loop is CSVSLYNEQFF. As DNA, the CDR3 is TGCAGCGTCTCCCTCTACAATGAGCAGTTCTTC.

V gene TRBV10-1 combines with J gene TRBJ2-2; 8 bases agree with TRBD1. With V trimmed by 8 bases and J by 9 bases, 11 bases remained unmatched. Germline values: CDR1 WNHNN, CDR2 SYGVQD (reference sequence). The CDR3 loop spans 14 amino acids. CDR3 region: CASRLGRGPWELFF. In DNA, the CDR3 is TGCGCCAGCCGACTAGGCAGGGGGCCCTGGGAGCTGTTTTTT.

This clonotype was detected a few times. The junction departs from the called germline gene at one end, perhaps through a read error. The chain links TRBV6-5 to TRBJ2-1, with 13 bases that match TRBD2. This CDR3 comprises 17 residues. The germline gives CDR1 MNHEY, CDR2 SVGAGI. CDR3 in DNA: TGTGCCAGTAGACGACTAGCGGGAGGACGATCGGGCAATGAGCAGCTCTTC. Encoded protein: CASRRLAGGRSGNEQLF.

This clonotype was observed a single time. The chain uses TRBV29-1 and TRBJ2-3, with 7 nucleotides matching TRBD1. CDR3 length: 12 residues. After removal of 8 bases from V and 0 bases from J, the junction contained 2 bases not matched to a gene. From germline, CDR1 is SQVTM and CDR2 ANQGSEA. In nucleotides, the CDR3 is TGCAGCCAGGGACAGAGCACAGATACGCAGTATTTT. It translates to CSQGQSTDTQYF.

A word on this clonotype: The junction departs from the called germline gene at one end, perhaps through a read error. V usage is TRBV29-1 and J usage is TRBJ1-4; no firm D call. Germline lookup yields CDR1 SQVTM and CDR2 ANQGSEA. CDR3 length: 11 amino acids. The CDR3 DNA reads as TGTAGCGCCTTTCCCGGGGAAAAACTGTTTTTT. Its protein is CSAFPGEKLFF.

This clonotype appeared many times. The chain links TRBV7-8 to TRBJ1-1; no reliable D call. This CDR3 spans 15 amino acids. The V end lost 5 bases, the J end lost 2 bases, and 15 bases lay between the germline ends. In germline, CDR1 is SGHVS, CDR2 FQNEAQ. This CDR3 reads CASSKTSVSNTEAFF. CDR3 bases: TGTGCCAGCAGCAAAACCAGCGTCAGCAACACTGAAGCTTTCTTT.

By frequency in the sample, this clonotype is large (0.1 to 1%). The V call is TRBV12-3 or TRBV12-4, the J call TRBJ2-7; D unresolved. V dropped 5 bases and J dropped 3 bases, with 8 bases sitting between them. This CDR3 is built from 12 residues. DNA of the CDR3: TGTGCCAGCAGTCCGACATACTACGAGCAGTACTTC. Protein: CASSPTYYEQYF.

As regards this clonotype: Its ends do not fully match the called genes, so a read error is possible. The V and J genes are TRBV20-1 and TRBJ1-5; the D is unclear. Germline CDR1 DFQATT, CDR2 SNEGSKA (reference sequence). CDR3 length: 15 amino acids. CDR3 nucleotides: TGCAGTGCTAGTAGAGGGCTTCATAGCAATCAGCCTCAGCATTTT. It is translated as CSASRGLHSNQPQHF.

This clonotype has a handful of counts. This chain uses TRBV30 with TRBJ1-1; the D is unclear. CDR3 length: 12 amino acids. Trimming pared 3 bases from V and 3 bases from J, leaving 8 bases between. Germline V lookup: CDR1 GTSNPN, CDR2 SVGIG (reference sequence). DNA of the CDR3: TGTGCCTGGAGACTAGTCCACACTGAAGCTTTCTTT. It is translated as CAWRLVHTEAFF.

On this clonotype itself: The conserved closing phenylalanine or tryptophan is absent in this CDR3, likely reflecting a read error. The rearrangement uses TRBV4-2 and TRBJ2-7, with 13 bases matching TRBD2. CDR1 and CDR2 from the germline V gene are LGHNA and YNFKEQ. This CDR3 region has 16 residues. The CDR3: CASNQGTSGDSYEQYL. DNA of the CDR3: TGTGCCAGCAACCAAGGGACTAGCGGGGATTCCTACGAGCAGTACTTA.

As to this clonotype: This sequence may be a read error, since a much larger clone differs from it by one base. The chain couples TRBV20-1 to TRBJ2-5, with 9 bases fitting TRBD2. Germline loops: CDR1 DFQATT, CDR2 SNEGSKA (reference sequence). Germline trimming cut 0 bases from V and 6 bases from J; bases unmatched to any gene: 8. This CDR3 contains 15 residues. The CDR3 DNA reads as TGCAGTGCTAGAGATCCTAGCGGGGCATGGAAGACCCAGTACTTC. It specifies CSARDPSGAWKTQYF.

This clonotype was seen ten or more times. The chain links TRBV10-3 to TRBJ2-3; D not resolved. Between the trimmed V and J ends, which lost 2 bases and 9 bases, there was a span of 9 bases. The CDR3 has 12 residues. Germline CDR1 reads ENHRY; CDR2 reads SYGVKD. Here the CDR3 DNA reads TGTGCCATCAGTGAGACCCTTATAACGCAGTATTTT. Residues: CAISETLITQYF.